One sample yielded the 24 T cell receptor beta chains listed below, sequenced in a study of graft-versus-host responses after intestinal transplantation (dated by TCRdb to about 2021). These receptors have no known antigen. Libraries were made using the immunoSEQ multiplex PCR assay. Held by TCRdb, this immuneACCESS table contains in-frame sequences only and omits some clones. Under half of the omission traces to an unresolved V gene where checked; the cause of the rest is unknown. A total of just over 95,000 clones appear in this sample, 80% to 95% of them only once. Approximately 0.18% of the sample belongs to the ten largest clones. The time point tag for this specimen amounts to: cells obtained before transplantation from donor or recipient. Specimen: unstimulated CD4+ T cells sorted from spleen or lymph node cells, collected before intestinal transplant. These receptors originate from a human donor who received an intestinal transplant.

The rearrangement links TRBV27 to TRBJ2-3, with 7 positions matching TRBD1. The V gene's germline CDR1 is MNHEY and CDR2 SMNVEV (reference sequence). The CDR3 has 19 residues. V dropped 6 bases and J dropped 5; count of bases not matched to a gene: 23. CDR3 region: CASRGAGGKVSTHRDTQYF. CDR3 coding DNA: TGTGCCAGCAGAGGTGCAGGGGGAAAGGTATCCACACACAGAGATACGCAGTATTTT.

This clone has only one observation. The chain carries TRBV30 and TRBJ2-3; D ambiguous. Trimming removed 6 bases at V and 4 bases at J, with 20 bases between. The CDR3 sequence is 15 residues long. Germline values: CDR1 GTSNPN, CDR2 SVGIG (reference sequence). The CDR3 DNA follows: TGTGCCTGCCGACCTAGGTTGCCCCACCCAGATACGCAGTATTTT. Its protein product is CACRPRLPHPDTQYF.

CDR3 sequence (DNA): TGTGCCAGTACCCGGAGGGTGGATGAGCAGTTCTTC. The encoded protein is CASTRRVDEQFF. The rearrangement joins TRBV25-1 to TRBJ2-1, with D tentatively TRBD2 (6 bases). The CDR3 consists of 12 residues. V lost 9 bases to trimming and J lost 8 bases, with 14 bases between them. The V gene's germline CDR1 is MGHDK and CDR2 SYGVNS.

Only a few counts were recorded for this clone. The V gene is TRBV9, the J gene TRBJ1-4, with TRBD1 matching 7 bases. CDR1 SGDLS and CDR2 YYNGEE come from the germline V gene. V shed 3 bases and J 8 bases; nucleotides not matched to a gene: 7. The CDR3 contains 14 residues. The CDR3 here is CASSADRVGEKLFF. The CDR3 region has the DNA TGTGCCAGCAGCGCAGACAGGGTAGGGGAAAAACTGTTTTTT.

The chain has TRBV7-9 and TRBJ2-3; D is unresolved. The CDR3 covers 14 residues. Germline CDR1 reads SEHNR; CDR2 reads FQNEAQ (reference sequence). With 3 bases removed from V and 0 bases from J, the gap between germline ends came to 7 bases. The CDR3 loop is CASSFSHSTDTQYF. The CDR3 DNA reads TGTGCCAGCAGCTTTTCCCATAGCACAGATACGCAGTATTTT. Full variable domain (missing parts from reference TRBV7-9 and TRBJ2-3): DTGVSQNPRHKITKRGQNVTFRCDPISEHNRLYWYRQTLGQGPEFLTYFQNEAQLEKSRLLSDRFSAERPKGSFSTLEIQRTEQGDSAMYLCASSFSHSTDTQYFGPGTRLTVL.

This chain uses TRBV19 with TRBJ1-3, with D perhaps matching TRBD1 (6 bases). Trimming removed 2 bases at V and 0 bases at J, with 14 bases between. The CDR3 length is 17 residues. The germline V gene has CDR1 LNHDA and CDR2 SQIVND (reference sequence). The CDR3: CASSISGVFPSGNTIYF. Written as DNA, the CDR3 is TGTGCCAGTAGTATATCAGGGGTTTTCCCCTCTGGAAACACCATATATTTT.

This clone was found once. This chain uses TRBV14 with TRBJ1-2; 7 positions agree with TRBD1. In germline, CDR1 is SGHDN, CDR2 FVKESK. The J segment lost 3 bases and the V segment lost 2 bases, leaving 3 bases of the junction unmatched. The CDR3 is 14 residues long. The CDR3 DNA follows: TGTGCCAGCAGCCAACCGGGACAGCACTATGGCTACACCTTC. It encodes CASSQPGQHYGYTF. Drawing the rest from reference TRBV14 and TRBJ1-2, the complete variable domain is EAGVTQFPSHSVIEKGQTVTLRCDPISGHDNLYWYRRVMGKEIKFLLHFVKESKQDESGMPNNRFLAERTGGTYSTLKVQPAELEDSGVYFCASSQPGQHYGYTFGSGTRLTVV.

V and J are TRBV7-2 and TRBJ2-1; D is unresolved. V lost 3 bases and J 1 base, leaving 10 bases between the germline ends. Germline V gene sequence: CDR1 SGHTA, CDR2 FQGNSA. The CDR3 is made up of 15 amino acids. CDR3 protein: CASSFNLVSYNEQFF. DNA for the CDR3: TGTGCCAGCAGCTTTAATTTAGTGTCCTACAATGAGCAGTTCTTC.

The J gene is TRBJ2-7, the V gene TRBV29-1, with 11 bases matching TRBD2. J gave up 4 bases and V 6 bases, and 5 bases lay outside the gene matches. The CDR3 loop spans 13 amino acids. CDR1 and CDR2 (germline): SQVTM, ANQGSEA. The CDR3 DNA follows: TGCAGCGTCGCCAGACTAGCGGGGTACGAGCAGTACTTC. Amino acids: CSVARLAGYEQYF.

The chain has TRBV5-1 and TRBJ2-2, with D possibly being TRBD1 (6 bases). This CDR3 has 13 amino acids. Trimming took 1 base from V and 5 from J, leaving 6 bases between them. Germline V gene lookup returns CDR1 SGHRS and CDR2 YFSETQ. The CDR3 DNA is TGCGCCAGCAGCTTGACAGGGACCGGGGAGCTGTTTTTT. It encodes CASSLTGTGELFF.

The genes are TRBV4-2 and TRBJ1-1; the D is unclear. Germline V gene data show CDR1 as LGHNA and CDR2 as YNFKEQ. The CDR3 totals 13 residues. V was clipped by 0 bases and J by 8 bases, with 10 bases between them. The CDR3 bases are TGTGCCAGCAGCCAAGATGGGTTCAGGGAAGCTTTCTTT. Its translation: CASSQDGFREAFF.

The chain carries TRBV13 and TRBJ2-7, with TRBD1 as a possible D gene (6 bases). Deletions cut 3 bases from V and 7 bases from J, with 10 bases between. The CDR3 consists of 12 residues. CDR1 is PRHDT and CDR2 is FYEKMQ in the germline V gene (reference sequence). CDR3 bases: TGTGCCAGCAGCTTGAGAGGGGGAGAGCAGTACTTC. The encoded protein is CASSLRGGEQYF.

The rearrangement uses TRBV19 and TRBJ1-1; 8 bases line up with TRBD1. Germline V lookup: CDR1 LNHDA, CDR2 SQIVND (reference sequence). There are 18 residues in the CDR3. The V and J ends lost 2 bases and 0 bases, in that order; junction bases with no gene match: 11. CDR3 sequence reads: CASSIHPGTGLMNTEAFF. The CDR3 nucleotides are TGTGCCAGTAGTATACACCCCGGGACAGGACTTATGAACACTGAAGCTTTCTTT.

The chain combines TRBV5-4 with TRBJ2-2; possible D gene TRBD2, 6 bases. Trimming took off 3 bases at V and 0 bases at J, with 12 bases between the two ends. In germline, CDR1 is SGHNT, CDR2 YYREEE (reference sequence). The CDR3 totals 16 residues. CDR3 coding DNA: TGTGCCAGCAGCTGGGCCGGGAGCCCGAACACCGGGGAGCTGTTTTTT. Its protein is CASSWAGSPNTGELFF.

This chain uses TRBV6-5 with TRBJ2-1; 11 nucleotides match TRBD2. CDR1 is MNHEY and CDR2 is SVGAGI in the germline V gene. This CDR3 region has 16 residues. After removal of 2 bases from V and 5 bases from J, the junction contained 5 bases not matched to a gene. Written as DNA, the CDR3 is TGTGCCAGCAGTTACCCCACTAGCGGGAGCCACAATGAGCAGTTCTTC. Encoded protein: CASSYPTSGSHNEQFF.

V gene TRBV2 combines with J gene TRBJ2-3; weak D call: TRBD2 (6 bases). There are 15 residues in the CDR3. V gave up 4 bases and J gave up 4 bases, with 15 bases separating them. Germline V gene lookup returns CDR1 SNHLY and CDR2 FYNNEI. Here the CDR3 reads CASSAVGSAADTQYF. CDR3 coding DNA: TGTGCCAGCAGTGCAGTCGGGAGCGCCGCAGATACGCAGTATTTT.

This clone was detected once. The gene calls are TRBV11-2 and TRBJ1-2; D remains unclear. V gave up 5 bases and J gave up 5 bases, with 12 bases separating them. This CDR3 contains 13 residues. In germline, CDR1 is SGHAT, CDR2 FQNNGV. CDR3 protein: CASSPLVGYGYTF. The CDR3 DNA sequence: TGTGCCAGCAGCCCACTAGTGGGGTATGGCTACACCTTC.

The chain has TRBV4-1 and TRBJ1-4; 9 nucleotides align to TRBD1. V lost 2 bases to trimming and J lost 10 bases; unmatched junction nucleotides: 11. Germline V lookup: CDR1 MGHRA, CDR2 YSYEKL. CDR3 length: 16 amino acids. CDR3 sequence: CASSQRDRARAAKLFF. The CDR3 DNA sequence: TGCGCCAGCAGCCAACGGGACAGGGCTCGCGCTGCAAAACTGTTTTTT.

For the CDR3, the DNA is TGTGCCAGCAGTAAGAGCCTCAATCAGCCCCAGCATTTT. This codes for CASSKSLNQPQHF. The V gene is TRBV6-6, the J gene TRBJ1-5; no clear D gene. There are 13 residues in the CDR3. V shed 5 bases and J shed 3 bases, with 8 bases lying between them. Germline CDR1 MNHNY, CDR2 SVGAGI (reference sequence).

The chain employs TRBV27 and TRBJ2-3, with TRBD1 identical over 7 bases. The V gene's germline CDR1 is MNHEY and CDR2 SMNVEV (reference sequence). V lost 7 bases, J lost 3 bases, and 10 bases stayed unmatched. The CDR3 has 15 amino acids. CDR3 DNA: TGTGCCAGCACCCCGTGGGACAGCCCTACAGATACGCAGTATTTT. This sequence encodes CASTPWDSPTDTQYF.

The chain carries TRBV5-4 and TRBJ1-3, with a possible D match to TRBD1 (6 bases). Germline lookup yields CDR1 SGHNT and CDR2 YYREEE (reference sequence). There are 16 residues in the CDR3. Trimming shortened V by 6 bases and J by 11 bases, and 27 bases separated the two germline ends. This CDR3 is CASTLFGQGKGEPIYF. For the CDR3, the DNA is TGTGCCAGCACCCTCTTCGGGCAGGGGAAGGGGGAGCCCATATATTTT. Using reference TRBV5-4 and TRBJ1-3 for the parts outside the CDR3, the full variable domain is ETGVTQSPTHLIKTRGQQVTLRCSSQSGHNTVSWYQQALGQGPQFIFQYYREEENGRGNFPPRFSGLQFPNYSSELNVNALELDDSALYLCASTLFGQGKGEPIYFGEGSWLTVV.

The chain couples TRBV9 to TRBJ2-5, with D tentatively TRBD2 (5 bases). The germline V and J ends were trimmed by 2 bases and 7 bases, with 15 bases remaining between them. This CDR3 region has 14 residues. Germline CDR1 reads SGDLS; CDR2 reads YYNGEE. CDR3 protein: CASSVQIFEGTQYF. CDR3 nucleotide sequence: TGTGCCAGCAGCGTCCAGATCTTCGAGGGGACCCAGTACTTC.

This rearrangement joins TRBV18 to TRBJ1-1, with unresolved D. This CDR3 has 13 residues. Germline-derived CDR1 and CDR2 are KGHSH and LQKENI. Trimming shortened V by 0 bases and J by 2 bases, and 4 bases separated the two germline ends. The CDR3 nucleotides read TGTGCCAGCTCACCACCAGCAAACACTGAAGCTTTCTTT. The encoded protein is CASSPPANTEAFF.

The chain links TRBV7-7 to TRBJ1-1; D is unresolved. Germline-derived CDR1 and CDR2 are SSHAT and FNYEAQ (reference sequence). CDR3 length equals 13 residues. With 1 base removed from V and 3 bases from J, the gap between germline ends came to 6 bases. The CDR3 sequence is CASSLGSDTEAFF. Here the CDR3 DNA reads TGTGCCAGCAGCTTAGGTTCGGACACTGAAGCTTTCTTT.